The next 31 T cell receptor beta chains were all read from a single sample in a study of CD8+ T cells in alopecia areata. Extracted from the samples, RNA was reverse transcribed into cDNA to serve as the sequencing template. Method: immunoSEQ multiplex PCR; TCRdb's copy keeps in-frame clones and lacks some. The sample has roughly 130,000 clones; around three fifths are singletons. The sample consisted of CD4+ T cells sorted from blood, taken at week 0. These receptor sequences come from a human donor with alopecia areata.

This chain connects TRBV30 to TRBJ1-6; no firm D call. Germline V CDR1 and CDR2: GTSNPN, SVGIG (reference sequence). The V end was cut by 2 bases, the J end by 8 bases, with 7 bases between. The CDR3 covers 12 residues. CDR3 DNA: TGTGCCTGGAGTCCGCGGGATTCACCCCTCCACTTT. It codes for CAWSPRDSPLHF.

The chain couples TRBV7-2 to TRBJ2-1, with TRBD2 as a possible D gene (5 bases). The CDR3 runs to 12 residues. Trimming cost V 8 bases and J 0 bases, with 5 bases left between them. Germline lookup yields CDR1 SGHTA and CDR2 FQGNSA. In DNA, the CDR3 is TGTGCCAGCGGACTCTCCTACAATGAGCAGTTCTTC. It specifies CASGLSYNEQFF.

A few counts support this clone. The chain has TRBV6-6 and TRBJ2-7, with D possibly TRBD1 on 5 matching bases. CDR3 length equals 15 residues. V lost 0 bases and J lost 2, with 11 bases in between. CDR1 and CDR2 from the germline V gene are MNHNY and SVGAGI (reference sequence). The CDR3 loop is CASSYSMQGTYEQYF. CDR3 sequence (DNA): TGTGCCAGCAGTTACTCGATGCAGGGCACCTACGAGCAGTACTTC.

The chain has TRBV5-6 and TRBJ1-6; D gene ambiguous. V lost 0 bases to trimming and J lost 10 bases, with 14 bases between them. Germline V gene data show CDR1 as SGHDT and CDR2 as YYEEEE. The CDR3 consists of 15 residues. Here the CDR3 reads CASSLGQGTGSPLHF. CDR3 DNA sequence: TGTGCCAGCAGCTTGGGACAAGGAACGGGCTCACCCCTCCACTTT.

The genes are TRBV7-2 and TRBJ1-2; 9 bases map to TRBD1. CDR1 and CDR2 (germline): SGHTA, FQGNSA. The J segment lost 5 bases and the V segment lost 1 base, leaving 8 bases of the junction unmatched. This CDR3 contains 16 residues. The chain's CDR3 is CASSLGLRDRDYGYTF. For the CDR3, the DNA is TGTGCCAGCAGCTTAGGGTTGCGGGACAGGGATTATGGCTACACCTTC.

The rearrangement links TRBV6-6 to TRBJ2-5, with 7 positions matching TRBD1. There are 14 residues in the CDR3. The germline CDR1 and CDR2 sequences are MNHNY and SVGAGI (reference sequence). Trimming cost V 7 bases and J 10 bases; bases outside gene matches: 15. The CDR3 loop is CASTEQGSQGIQYF. In nucleotides, the CDR3 is TGTGCCAGCACCGAACAGGGGAGTCAAGGGATCCAGTACTTC.

CDR3 amino acids: CASSFSGIYNEQFF. In nucleotides, the CDR3 is TGTGCCAGCAGCTTTAGCGGGATCTACAATGAGCAGTTCTTC. The V and J genes are TRBV7-3 and TRBJ2-1, with 8 bases lining up with TRBD2. The CDR3 runs to 14 residues. The germline V gene encodes CDR1 SGHTA and CDR2 FQGTGA. The V and J ends lost 3 bases and 3 bases, in that order; junction bases with no gene match: 1.

The gene calls are TRBV20-1 and TRBJ2-5; D remains unclear. Trimming removed 3 bases at V and 1 base at J, with 3 bases between. The CDR3 sequence is 11 residues long. Germline V CDR1 and CDR2: DFQATT, SNEGSKA (reference sequence). The CDR3 bases are TGCAGTGCTAGCACCCAAGAGACCCAGTACTTC. Its protein is CSASTQETQYF.

Concerning this clone itself: The same CDR3 arises from other DNA sequences in this sample as well. The chain links TRBV7-2 to TRBJ1-2; D gene ambiguous. With 1 base removed from V and 7 bases from J, the gap between germline ends came to 7 bases. Germline V CDR1 and CDR2: SGHTA, FQGNSA. The CDR3 spans 12 residues. CDR3 bases: TGTGCCAGCAGCTTAGATGAGGCTGGCTACACCTTC. Amino acids: CASSLDEAGYTF. The full variable domain, with the rest looked up from reference TRBV7-2 and TRBJ1-2, is GAGVSQSPSNKVTEKGKDVELRCDPISGHTALYWYRQSLGQGLEFLIYFQGNSAPDKSGLPSDRFSAERTGGSVSTLTIQRTQQEDSAVYLCASSLDEAGYTFGSGTRLTVV.

This clone has only one observation. The genes are TRBV5-1 and TRBJ1-6, with TRBD1 as a possible D gene (6 bases). Germline V CDR1 and CDR2: SGHRS, YFSETQ. V gave up 0 bases and J gave up 6 bases, with 7 bases separating them. This CDR3 has 14 amino acids. CDR3: CASSLEGGNSPLHF. The CDR3 DNA reads TGCGCCAGCAGCTTGGAAGGGGGTAATTCACCCCTCCACTTT.

The chain carries TRBV5-1 and TRBJ2-5; TRBD2 agrees at 7 bases. Germline CDR1 SGHRS, CDR2 YFSETQ. The V and J ends lost 4 bases and 2 bases, in that order; junction bases with no gene match: 5. The CDR3 length is 14 residues. CDR3 sequence reads: CASSETAGQETQYF. The CDR3, as DNA: TGCGCCAGCAGCGAGACAGCGGGGCAAGAGACCCAGTACTTC.

This sequence joins TRBV11-2 and TRBJ2-1; possibly TRBD1 for D (6 bases). This CDR3 comprises 14 residues. With 5 bases removed from V and 9 bases from J, the gap between germline ends came to 17 bases. Germline assignment: CDR1 SGHAT and CDR2 FQNNGV. CDR3 region: CASSPRRTDSEQFF. CDR3 DNA sequence: TGTGCCAGCAGCCCACGAAGGACAGATAGTGAGCAGTTCTTC.

The V gene is TRBV25-1, the J gene TRBJ2-7; 7 nucleotides agree with TRBD1. The CDR3 covers 15 residues. Germline V gives CDR1 MGHDK, CDR2 SYGVNS. V dropped 1 base and J dropped 2; count of bases not matched to a gene: 5. The CDR3 coding sequence is TGTGCCAGCAGTGAATCTCGAACAGGGGCCTACGAGCAGTACTTC. Amino acid sequence: CASSESRTGAYEQYF.

In its sample, this clone was seen a few times. This chain connects TRBV14 to TRBJ2-7; D is unclear. This CDR3 region has 19 residues. The V gene lost 0 bases and the J gene lost 5 bases, with 26 bases spanning the gap. Germline values: CDR1 SGHDN, CDR2 FVKESK. The CDR3 reads CASSQDSMAGFILGDEQYF. In DNA form, the CDR3 reads TGTGCCAGCAGCCAAGATAGTATGGCAGGCTTTATCTTAGGTGACGAGCAGTACTTC.

This sequence joins TRBV6-5 and TRBJ1-2; D is uncertain. The CDR3 sequence is 15 residues long. The V end lost 6 bases, the J end lost 3 bases, and 17 bases lay between the germline ends. Germline loops: CDR1 MNHEY, CDR2 SVGAGI. The chain's CDR3 is CASSPYSGFDYGYTF. The CDR3 DNA follows: TGTGCCAGCAGCCCCTATTCGGGTTTTGACTATGGCTACACCTTC.

This sequence joins TRBV5-4 and TRBJ2-7, with 8 positions matching TRBD2. The CDR3 extends over 15 amino acids. Unmatched junction bases numbered 8, after V lost 2 bases and J lost 4 bases. Germline values: CDR1 SGHNT, CDR2 YYREEE (reference sequence). CDR3 amino acids: CASSLSGRSLYEQYF. The CDR3 nucleotides read TGTGCCAGCAGCTTAAGCGGGAGAAGTTTGTACGAGCAGTACTTC.

This clone was seen only once. The chain has TRBV18 and TRBJ2-7; D is perhaps TRBD2 (6 bases). V dropped 0 bases and J dropped 9 bases, with 12 bases sitting between them. Germline-derived CDR1 and CDR2 are KGHSH and LQKENI. The CDR3 length is 13 residues. The CDR3 protein is CASSPPGLPGQYF. The DNA for the CDR3 is TGTGCCAGCTCACCACCGGGACTCCCAGGGCAGTACTTC.

The gene calls are TRBV30 and TRBJ2-1; TRBD2 aligns across 12 bases. The germline V gene encodes CDR1 GTSNPN and CDR2 SVGIG (reference sequence). Unmatched junction bases numbered 5, after V lost 0 bases and J lost 5 bases. CDR3 length: 16 amino acids. Written as DNA, the CDR3 is TGTGCCTGGAGTGTACCGACTAGCGGGGGTAACAATGAGCAGTTCTTC. Residues: CAWSVPTSGGNNEQFF.

This sequence joins TRBV7-2 and TRBJ2-5; TRBD2 matches at 13 bases. The CDR3 runs to 17 residues. Germline CDR1 SGHTA, CDR2 FQGNSA. J lost 3 bases, V lost 5 bases, and 9 bases had no gene match. In DNA, the CDR3 is TGTGCCAGCAGCCTGCAAGTACTAGCGGGGGGGAAAGAGACCCAGTACTTC. It yields the protein CASSLQVLAGGKETQYF.

This clone appeared a single time. V and J are TRBV30 and TRBJ2-3, with TRBD2 matching 10 bases. Germline assignment: CDR1 GTSNPN and CDR2 SVGIG (reference sequence). The CDR3 covers 15 residues. The V and J ends lost 5 bases and 2 bases, in that order; junction bases with no gene match: 7. The DNA of the CDR3 is TGTGCCTGGGGTCCGGGACTAGCGACCACAGATACGCAGTATTTT. This gives the protein CAWGPGLATTDTQYF. Full variable domain (missing parts from reference TRBV30 and TRBJ2-3): SQTIHQWPATLVQPVGSPLSLECTVEGTSNPNLYWYRQAAGRGLQLLFYSVGIGQISSEVPQNLSASRPQDRQFILSSKKLLLSDSGFYLCAWGPGLATTDTQYFGPGTRLTVL.

The rearrangement uses TRBV5-1 and TRBJ2-5; D is unclear. Germline loops: CDR1 SGHRS, CDR2 YFSETQ. CDR3 length equals 10 residues. V lost 0 bases and J 6 bases, leaving 0 bases between the germline ends. CDR3 region: CASSLETQYF. CDR3 nucleotides: TGCGCCAGCAGCTTGGAGACCCAGTACTTC.

A few counts support this clone. CDR3 nucleotide sequence: TGTGCCATCCCTCACGGGGTAAACACCGGGGAGCTGTTTTTT. Its protein product is CAIPHGVNTGELFF. The V and J genes are TRBV10-3 and TRBJ2-2, with D possibly TRBD2 on 5 matching bases. V was trimmed by 8 bases and J by 2 bases, leaving 12 bases between them. Germline V gene lookup returns CDR1 ENHRY and CDR2 SYGVKD. There are 14 residues in the CDR3.

This clone has just a few counts. The chain uses TRBV7-9 and TRBJ2-3; D is undetermined. Germline CDR1 reads SEHNR; CDR2 reads FQNEAQ (reference sequence). The CDR3 loop spans 15 amino acids. V shed 0 bases and J shed 2 bases, with 9 bases lying between them. CDR3 bases: TGTGCCAGCAGCTTAGCTCGTTCGAACACAGATACGCAGTATTTT. Translation: CASSLARSNTDTQYF.

This clone was seen only a few times. This rearrangement joins TRBV29-1 to TRBJ2-5; D possibly uses TRBD1 or TRBD2 (7 bases each). This CDR3 is 15 amino acids long. V was shortened by 6 bases and J by 2 bases, with 19 bases between the two germline ends. Germline V gives CDR1 SQVTM, CDR2 ANQGSEA. CDR3: CSVGGPGQKQETQYF. The CDR3 DNA follows: TGCAGCGTGGGAGGGCCGGGACAGAAACAAGAGACCCAGTACTTC. Drawing the rest from reference TRBV29-1 and TRBJ2-5, the complete variable domain is SAVISQKPSRDICQRGTSLTIQCQVDSQVTMMFWYRQQPGQSLTLIATANQGSEATYESGFVIDKFPISRPNLTFSTLTVSNMSPEDSSIYLCSVGGPGQKQETQYFGPGTRLLVL.

The CDR3: CASSPDRGRGYTF. In DNA, the CDR3 is TGCGCCAGCAGCCCAGACAGGGGAAGGGGCTACACCTTC. The chain joins TRBV5-1 to TRBJ1-2, with 8 bases that match TRBD1. V dropped 4 bases and J dropped 8; count of bases not matched to a gene: 7. There are 13 residues in the CDR3. The V gene's germline CDR1 is SGHRS and CDR2 YFSETQ. Using reference TRBV5-1 and TRBJ1-2 for the parts outside the CDR3, the full variable domain is KAGVTQTPRYLIKTRGQQVTLSCSPISGHRSVSWYQQTPGQGLQFLFEYFSETQRNKGNFPGRFSGRQFSNSRSEMNVSTLELGDSALYLCASSPDRGRGYTFGSGTRLTVV.

This clone was observed a single time. The CDR3 sequence: CATSRVSGGNTDTQYF. In nucleotides, the CDR3 is TGTGCCACCAGCAGAGTGAGCGGGGGGAACACAGATACGCAGTATTTT. This chain connects TRBV15 to TRBJ2-3; 9 nucleotides align to TRBD2. This CDR3 is built from 16 residues. Germline CDR1 LNHNV, CDR2 YYDKDF (reference sequence). J lost 2 bases, V lost 1 base, and 4 bases had no gene match.

This clone has a handful of counts. This specimen includes other DNA sequences encoding the same CDR3. The V call is TRBV5-1, the J call TRBJ2-5; 12 bases agree with TRBD2. CDR1 and CDR2 from the germline V gene are SGHRS and YFSETQ. Losses at the gene ends were 4 bases for V and 1 base for J; bases not matched to a gene: 5. This CDR3 has 16 residues. The CDR3 region has the DNA TGCGCCAGCAGCCCACGGACTAGCGGGACCCAAGAGACCCAGTACTTC. This encodes CASSPRTSGTQETQYF.

There are a few counts of this clone. V and J are TRBV7-2 and TRBJ1-5; 7 bases align to TRBD1. In germline, CDR1 is SGHTA, CDR2 FQGNSA. V shed 5 bases and J 2 bases; nucleotides not matched to a gene: 3. The CDR3 contains 14 residues. In nucleotides, the CDR3 is TGTGCCAGCAGCCTCACAGGGGGCAATCAGCCCCAGCATTTT. Its translation: CASSLTGGNQPQHF. The whole variable domain, filled in from reference TRBV7-2 and TRBJ1-5, reads GAGVSQSPSNKVTEKGKDVELRCDPISGHTALYWYRQSLGQGLEFLIYFQGNSAPDKSGLPSDRFSAERTGGSVSTLTIQRTQQEDSAVYLCASSLTGGNQPQHFGDGTRLSIL.

The rearrangement joins TRBV19 to TRBJ2-7, with TRBD2 matching 8 bases. The CDR3 is 14 amino acids. The germline V gene has CDR1 LNHDA and CDR2 SQIVND (reference sequence). V lost 6 bases to trimming and J lost 7 bases; unmatched junction nucleotides: 11. The CDR3, as DNA: TGTGCCAGTAGCATTAGCGGGGTCCTTGGGGAGCAGTACTTC. Translated, it gives CASSISGVLGEQYF. The variable domain in full, completed from reference TRBV19 and TRBJ2-7, reads DGGITQSPKYLFRKEGQNVTLSCEQNLNHDAMYWYRQDPGQGLRLIYYSQIVNDFQKGDIAEGYSVSREKKESFPLTVTSAQKNPTAFYLCASSISGVLGEQYFGPGTRLTVT.

The chain combines TRBV18 with TRBJ1-4; 7 nucleotides agree with TRBD1. J gave up 6 bases and V 1 base, and 11 bases lay outside the gene matches. The CDR3 runs to 17 residues. Germline V CDR1 and CDR2: KGHSH, LQKENI. CDR3: CASSPRSGQADDEKLFF. Written as DNA, the CDR3 is TGTGCCAGCTCACCACGTTCCGGACAGGCAGACGATGAAAAACTGTTTTTT.

This clone was found many times. The genes are TRBV14 and TRBJ1-2; D remains unclear. Trimming stripped 0 bases from V and 6 bases from J, with 17 bases between. The CDR3 length is 16 residues. Germline V gene sequence: CDR1 SGHDN, CDR2 FVKESK. The CDR3 DNA follows: TGTGCCAGCAGCCAAGAGAGGTACCGCCGCCACGATGGCTACACCTTC. It codes for CASSQERYRRHDGYTF.